The next 11 T cell receptor beta chains were all read from a single sample in a study of esophageal squamous cell carcinoma under preoperative chemotherapy. Time point meaning: after preoperative PTX-NDP chemotherapy. TCRdb itself ran the PCR reads through MiXCR, one entry per CDR3 protein. This table holds about 11,000 distinct CDR3 sequences, around 63% found once. Sampling was conducted from a patient given preoperative chemotherapy. The source of these receptors is a human donor with esophageal squamous cell carcinoma. The donor label of this sample is uncertain.

A note on this clonotype: This CDR3 fails to terminate in the conserved phenylalanine or tryptophan, so it likely reflects a read error. The DNA is omitted, as the CDR3 cannot be located on it reliably, and the CDR3 follows TCRdb's listing. V is TRBV6-1 and J is TRBJ1-1. From its first to its last residue, the CDR3 has 15 amino acids. CDR1 is MNHNS and CDR2 is SASEGT in the germline V gene. CDR3 protein: CASSETPAYEQYFGQ.

As to this clonotype: A read error may account for a junction end that differs from germline. This sequence joins TRBV10-2 and TRBJ2-4, with TRBD2 identical over 7 bases. The germline gives CDR1 WSHSY, CDR2 SAAADI. The CDR3 extends over 14 amino acids. CDR3 amino acids: CAASGGTDTETQYF. As DNA, the CDR3 is TGCGCGGCGTCCGGGGGGACCGACACAGAGACGCAGTATTTC.

This clonotype was detected a few times. This rearrangement joins TRBV5-1 to TRBJ2-5; 8 nucleotides line up with TRBD2. With V trimmed by 0 bases and J by 11 bases, 18 bases remained unmatched. The CDR3 is 17 amino acids. Germline CDR1 SGHRS, CDR2 YFSETQ. Here the CDR3 DNA reads TGCGCCAGCAGCTTGGGGCAGGGCTCGGGAGGGGGAAATGAGCAGTACTTC. The encoded protein is CASSLGQGSGGGNEQYF.

Details on this clonotype: The germline gene is not matched at one end of the junction; a read error may be the cause. J is TRBJ2-3 and V is TRBV6-1; D is ambiguous. The CDR3 runs to 15 residues. Germline loops: CDR1 MNHNS, CDR2 SASEGT. CDR3 nucleotides: TGTGCCAGGAGGCTCCAGGCTGTGGTCACAGATGCGCAGTATTTT. Protein sequence: CARRLQAVVTDAQYF.

The rearrangement uses TRBV6-1 and TRBJ2-3; D gene unclear. The tail of the sequence fits TRBJ2-7 better, so the J call may be wrong. Per germline, CDR1 MNHNS and CDR2 SASEGT. The length of the CDR3 is 16 residues. The CDR3 bases are TGTGCCAGCAGTGAATTTTGGGGAAGATCCACAGACACGCAGTACTTC. Its translation is CASSEFWGRSTDTQYF.

Many counts were recorded for this clonotype. The chain links TRBV11-3 to TRBJ2-2; D is undetermined. Germline V lookup: CDR1 SGHNT, CDR2 YENEEA. The V gene lost 4 bases and the J gene lost 1 base, with 10 bases spanning the gap. The CDR3 length is 15 residues. The CDR3 protein is CASSSKPLNTGELFF. CDR3 sequence (DNA): TGTGCCAGCAGCTCGAAGCCTTTGAACACCGGGGAGCTGTTTTTT. Supplemented by reference TRBV11-3 and TRBJ2-2, the full variable domain reads EAGVVQSPRYKIIEKKQPVAFWCNPISGHNTLYWYLQNLGQGPELLIRYENEEAVDDSQLPKDRFSAERLKGVDSTLKIQPAELGDSAVYLCASSSKPLNTGELFFGEGSRLTVL.

As regards this clonotype: A junction end diverges from the germline sequence, so it may reflect a read error. CDR3 sequence (DNA): TGTGCCAGCAGTTACTCGAGGGGCCAAGACACGCAGTACTTT. Residues: CASSYSRGQDTQYF. This chain joins TRBV6-5 and TRBJ2-3, with D perhaps given as TRBD1 or TRBD2 (5 bases each). The CDR3 runs 14 residues. Germline V lookup: CDR1 MNHEY, CDR2 SVGAGI.

The chain uses TRBV6-1 and TRBJ1-2; D perhaps matches TRBD1 (6 bases). The germline CDR1 and CDR2 sequences are MNHNS and SASEGT. This CDR3 region has 14 residues. V lost 2 bases, J lost 6 bases, and 13 bases lay in between. CDR3 coding DNA: TGTGCCAGCAGTGAATATACAGGGTTAGATGGCTACACCTTC. This codes for CASSEYTGLDGYTF.

The chain employs TRBV7-2 and TRBJ2-1, with 9 bases aligning to TRBD2. The last part of the DNA fits TRBJ2-7 better; the J call may be wrong. This CDR3 has 16 amino acids. Germline V gives CDR1 SGHTA, CDR2 FQGNSA. This CDR3 is CASSKSRAGGEVEQYF. Written as DNA, the CDR3 is TGTGCCAGCAGCAAGAGTCGGGCGGGAGGGGAAGTCGAGCAGTACTTC.

The CDR3 coding sequence is TGTGCGATCCTCCGGAACCCGGGGGTGGTGGAGACCCAGTTCTTC. As protein: CAILRNPGVVETQFF. The rearrangement links TRBV10-3 to TRBJ2-1, with a possible D match to TRBD2 (6 bases). Germline V gene sequence: CDR1 ENHRY, CDR2 SYGVKD. The CDR3 contains 15 residues.

The gene calls are TRBV6-1 and TRBJ2-1; TRBD1 is a possible D gene (7 bases). Germline CDR1 reads MNHNS; CDR2 reads SASEGT. V dropped 3 bases and J dropped 4 bases, with 19 bases sitting between them. CDR3 length: 17 residues. CDR3 coding DNA: TGTGCCAGCAGTGAGATCAGGGGGGTTGGAGTGTACAATGAGCAGTTCTTC. It yields the protein CASSEIRGVGVYNEQFF.